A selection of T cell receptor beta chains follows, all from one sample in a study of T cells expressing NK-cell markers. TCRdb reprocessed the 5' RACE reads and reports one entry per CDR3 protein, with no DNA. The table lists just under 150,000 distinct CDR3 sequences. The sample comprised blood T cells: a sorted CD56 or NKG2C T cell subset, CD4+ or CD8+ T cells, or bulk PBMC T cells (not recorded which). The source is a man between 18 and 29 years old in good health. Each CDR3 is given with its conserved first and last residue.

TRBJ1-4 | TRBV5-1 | CASRGSGTGDTNEKLFF
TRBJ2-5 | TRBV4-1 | CASSQEGQGAQTQYF
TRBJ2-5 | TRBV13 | CASSLHQYQETQYF
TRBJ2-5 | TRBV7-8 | CASSSPLSGGETQYF
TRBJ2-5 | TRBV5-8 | CASSPGTGVQETQYF
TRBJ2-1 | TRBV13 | CASSFRQVYNEQFF
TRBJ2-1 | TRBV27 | CASSYGAEYYNEQFF
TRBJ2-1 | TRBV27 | CASNGLASLRNEQFF
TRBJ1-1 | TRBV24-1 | CATSDLKGGSEAFF
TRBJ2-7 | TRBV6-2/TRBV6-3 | CASSFREVREQYF
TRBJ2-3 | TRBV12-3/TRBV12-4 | CASRGLAGTTYTDTQYF